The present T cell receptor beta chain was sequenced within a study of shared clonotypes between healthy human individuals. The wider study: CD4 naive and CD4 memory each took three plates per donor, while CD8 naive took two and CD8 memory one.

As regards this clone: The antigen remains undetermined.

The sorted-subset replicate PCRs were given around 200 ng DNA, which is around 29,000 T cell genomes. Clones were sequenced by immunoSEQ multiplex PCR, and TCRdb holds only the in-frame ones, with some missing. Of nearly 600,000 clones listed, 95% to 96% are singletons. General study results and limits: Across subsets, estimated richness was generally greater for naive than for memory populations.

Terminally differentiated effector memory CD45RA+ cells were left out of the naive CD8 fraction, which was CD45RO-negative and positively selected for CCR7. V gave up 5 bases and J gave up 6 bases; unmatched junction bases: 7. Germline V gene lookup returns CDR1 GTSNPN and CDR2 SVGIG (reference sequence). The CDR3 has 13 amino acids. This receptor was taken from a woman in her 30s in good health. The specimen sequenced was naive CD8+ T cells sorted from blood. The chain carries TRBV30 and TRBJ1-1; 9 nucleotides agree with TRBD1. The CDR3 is CAWQQGAVAEAFF. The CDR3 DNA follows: TGTGCCTGGCAACAGGGGGCGGTAGCTGAAGCTTTCTTT.